This TCR beta chain originates from a study of spatial heterogeneity in lung cancer. This sample's time point: blood at routine non-recurrence follow-up after resection. Whole RNA, isolated from tumor, nontumor lung or frozen PBMC, was sequenced without prior sorting. TCRdb re-derived calls from the 5' RACE reads in MiXCR, one entry per CDR3 protein. The sample contains under 150,000 distinct CDR3 sequences, 9% to 15% of which appear only once. CDR1 is LGHNA and CDR2 is YSLEER in the germline V gene. Trimming removed 0 bases from V and 6 bases from J, with 9 bases in between. This CDR3 has 14 residues. This clonotype was found many times.

The source was PBMCs, collected at follow-up. The origin of this receptor is a male donor with early-stage non-small cell lung cancer. The chain carries TRBV4-3 and TRBJ2-1; D gene ambiguous. The CDR3 sequence: CASSQEPGPNEQFF. Written as DNA, the CDR3 is TGCGCCAGCAGCCAAGAACCAGGACCCAATGAGCAGTTCTTC.